This T cell receptor beta chain was profiled in a study of shared clonotypes between healthy human individuals. Regarding the study as a whole: Non-shared clonotypes were found to have lower generation probabilities than the clonotypes that were shared by all four of the sorted-subset donors.

With respect to this clone: Its antigen remains unknown.

Germline CDR1 SEHNR, CDR2 FQNEAQ (reference sequence). CDR3 length: 14 amino acids. The V gene lost 5 bases and the J gene lost 3 bases, with 14 bases spanning the gap. Some clones are missing from TCRdb's copy, which holds only in-frame ones; the method was immunoSEQ multiplex PCR. The sample records more than 2,000,000 clones, around nine tenths being singletons. The chain couples TRBV7-9 to TRBJ2-7; TRBD2 is a possible D gene (5 bases). The sample taken for sequencing was naive CD4+ T cells sorted from blood. Indicated subset: CD45RA+ positively selected. The sequence was obtained from a man aged 18 to 30 in good health. This CDR3 is CASSRGGLYYEQYF. CDR3 DNA sequence: TGTGCCAGCAGCCGCGGCGGGCTTTACTACGAGCAGTACTTC.